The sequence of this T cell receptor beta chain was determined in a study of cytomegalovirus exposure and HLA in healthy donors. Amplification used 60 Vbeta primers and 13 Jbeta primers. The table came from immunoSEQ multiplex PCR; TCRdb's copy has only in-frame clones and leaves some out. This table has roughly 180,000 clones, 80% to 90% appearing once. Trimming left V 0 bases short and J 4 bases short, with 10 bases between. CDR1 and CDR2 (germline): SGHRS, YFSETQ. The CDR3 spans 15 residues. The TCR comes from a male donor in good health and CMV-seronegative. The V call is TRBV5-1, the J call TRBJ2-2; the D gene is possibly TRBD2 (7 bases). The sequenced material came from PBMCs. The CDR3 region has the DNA TGCGCCAGCAGCTTGGGGGGGGGCCTCACCGGGGAGCTGTTTTTT. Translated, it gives CASSLGGGLTGELFF.